Listed here is a single TCR beta chain. Looked up from germline, CDR1 is SGHRS and CDR2 is YFSETQ. Trimming at V came to 0 bases and at J to 6 bases, leaving 7 bases not matched to a gene. The CDR3 contains 15 residues. This record comes from a study of technical replicates of blood from a few donors. Profiled with immunoSEQ multiplex PCR; TCRdb holds only in-frame clones, not every one. The table lists around 80,000 clones, nearly 98% of them singletons. The chain links TRBV5-1 to TRBJ2-7; TRBD1 aligns across 9 bases. The sample taken for sequencing was T cells isolated from PBMCs. The receptor comes from a human donor in good health. CDR3 loop: CASSLEGDRVAEQYF. CDR3 bases: TGCGCCAGCAGCTTGGAGGGGGACAGGGTCGCCGAGCAGTACTTC.